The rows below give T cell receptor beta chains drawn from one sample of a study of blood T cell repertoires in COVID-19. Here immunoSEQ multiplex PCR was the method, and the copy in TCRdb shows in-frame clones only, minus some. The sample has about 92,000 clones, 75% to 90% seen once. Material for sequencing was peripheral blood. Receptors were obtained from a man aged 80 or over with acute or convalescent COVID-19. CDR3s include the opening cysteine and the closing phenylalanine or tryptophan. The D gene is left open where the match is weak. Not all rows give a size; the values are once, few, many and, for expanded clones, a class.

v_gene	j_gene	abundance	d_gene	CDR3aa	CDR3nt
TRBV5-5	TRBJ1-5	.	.	CASSLETGISPQHF	TGTGCCAGCAGCTTGGAAACAGGCATATCGCCCCAGCATTTT
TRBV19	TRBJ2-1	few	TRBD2	CASSPSGDYNEQFF	TGTGCCAGTTCTCCTAGCGGGGATTACAATGAGCAGTTCTTC
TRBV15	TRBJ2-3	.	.	CATTPGQGRTDTQYF	TGTGCCACCACCCCAGGGCAGGGCCGAACAGATACGCAGTATTTT
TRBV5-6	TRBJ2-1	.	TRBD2	CASSPALSGTSEQFF	TGTGCCAGCAGCCCCGCCCTTAGCGGGACCAGTGAGCAGTTCTTC
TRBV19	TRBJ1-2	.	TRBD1	CASSISTQGALLYGYTF	TGTGCCAGTAGTATCTCGACACAGGGGGCGCTTCTCTATGGCTACACCTTC
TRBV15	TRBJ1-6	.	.	CATSRGDTPKSPLHF	TGTGCCACCAGCAGGGGGGACACACCGAAGTCGCCCCTCCACTTT
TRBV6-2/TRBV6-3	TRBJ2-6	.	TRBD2	CASSSLAGRYSGANVLTF	TGTGCCAGCAGTTCCCTAGCGGGTAGATACTCTGGGGCCAACGTCCTGACTTTC
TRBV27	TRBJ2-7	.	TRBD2	CASSVGLAGGEQYF	TGTGCCAGCAGTGTGGGACTAGCGGGAGGTGAGCAGTACTTC
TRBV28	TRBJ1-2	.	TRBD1	CASRRDSANYGYTF	TGTGCCAGCAGGAGGGACAGTGCTAACTATGGCTACACCTTC
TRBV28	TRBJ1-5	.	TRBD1	CASKSNRGANQPQHF	TGTGCCAGCAAATCCAACAGGGGTGCCAATCAGCCCCAGCATTTT
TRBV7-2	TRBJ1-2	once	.	CASSLAGIPYGYTF	TGTGCCAGCAGCTTAGCGGGCATCCCTTACGGCTACACCTTC
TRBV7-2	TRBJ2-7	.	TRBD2	CASSLWEGLAGYNEQYF	TGTGCCAGCAGCTTATGGGAGGGACTAGCGGGGTACAACGAGCAGTACTTC
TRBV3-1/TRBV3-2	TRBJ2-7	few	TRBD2	CASSLVSGSTYEQYF	TGTGCCAGCAGCCTCGTAAGCGGGAGTACGTACGAGCAGTACTTC
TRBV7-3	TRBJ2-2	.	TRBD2	CASSPTPRTSGTGELFF	TGTGCCAGCAGCCCTACACCTAGGACTAGCGGTACCGGGGAGCTGTTTTTT
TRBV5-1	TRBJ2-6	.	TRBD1	CASSPQGAAGANVLTF	TGCGCCAGCAGTCCGCAGGGGGCAGCTGGGGCCAACGTCCTGACTTTC
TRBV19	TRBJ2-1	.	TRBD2	CASRTIGTSGRVEQFF	TGTGCCAGTAGAACTATAGGGACTAGCGGGAGGGTTGAGCAGTTCTTC
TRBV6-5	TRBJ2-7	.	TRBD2	CAYGEGGEQYF	TGTGCCTATGGGGAGGGTGGCGAGCAGTACTTC
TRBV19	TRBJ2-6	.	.	CASSRTGRGLSGANVLTF	TGTGCCAGTAGTAGGACAGGTCGGGGACTTTCTGGGGCCAACGTCCTGACTTTC
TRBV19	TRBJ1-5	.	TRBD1	CASQGKTGGNQPQHF	TGTGCCAGTCAGGGGAAGACAGGGGGAAATCAGCCCCAGCATTTT
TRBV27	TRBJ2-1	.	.	CASRPTRGFNEQFF	TGTGCCAGCAGGCCAACGCGGGGTTTCAATGAGCAGTTCTTC
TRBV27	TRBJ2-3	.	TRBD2	CASSLVRLAGLSTDTQYF	TGTGCCAGCAGTTTAGTGAGACTAGCGGGACTGAGCACAGATACGCAGTATTTT
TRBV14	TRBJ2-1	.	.	CASAPGVSYNEQFF	TGTGCCAGCGCGCCGGGGGTAAGCTACAATGAGCAGTTCTTC
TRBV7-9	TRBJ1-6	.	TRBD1	CASSPGQGQTYNSPLHF	TGTGCCAGCAGCCCGGGACAGGGCCAAACTTATAATTCACCCCTCCACTTT
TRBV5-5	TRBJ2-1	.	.	CASSLEQGSNEQFF	TGTGCCAGCAGCTTGGAGCAGGGGAGCAATGAGCAGTTCTTC
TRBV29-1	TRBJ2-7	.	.	CSVEGGYYEQYF	TGCAGCGTTGAAGGCGGGTACTACGAGCAGTACTTC
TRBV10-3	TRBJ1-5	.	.	CAISEGQSSNQPQHF	TGTGCCATCAGTGAGGGACAGAGTAGCAATCAGCCCCAGCATTTT
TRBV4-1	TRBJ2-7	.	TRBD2	CASTLAGSGSYEQYF	TGCGCCAGCACCTTAGCGGGATCCGGCTCCTACGAGCAGTACTTC
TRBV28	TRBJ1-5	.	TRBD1	CASSSLDRAGNQPQHF	TGTGCCAGCAGCAGCCTTGACAGGGCGGGCAATCAACCCCAGCATTTT
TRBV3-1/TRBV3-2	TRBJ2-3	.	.	CASSQSLPGADTQYF	TGTGCCAGCAGCCAATCGCTCCCAGGGGCAGATACGCAGTATTTT
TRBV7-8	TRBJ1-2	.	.	CASSPGVLNYGYTF	TGTGCCAGCAGCCCGGGGGTCCTGAACTATGGCTACACCTTC
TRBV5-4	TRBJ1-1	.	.	CASSPGSGRVTLEAFF	TGTGCCAGCAGCCCTGGTAGTGGCAGGGTTACTTTAGAAGCTTTCTTT
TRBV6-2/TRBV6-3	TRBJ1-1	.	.	CASSLDSRMNTEAFF	TGTGCCAGCAGTTTGGACAGCCGAATGAACACTGAAGCTTTCTTT
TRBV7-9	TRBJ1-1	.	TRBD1	CASSPRTGAIVNTEAFF	TGTGCCAGCAGCCCCAGGACAGGGGCGATTGTGAACACTGAAGCTTTCTTT
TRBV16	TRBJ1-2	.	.	CASSPRQGYGYTF	TGTGCCAGCAGCCCCAGGCAGGGTTATGGCTACACCTTC
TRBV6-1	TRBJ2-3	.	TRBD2	CASSELSSGSTDTQYF	TGTGCCAGCAGTGAACTTTCTAGCGGGTCCACAGATACGCAGTATTTT
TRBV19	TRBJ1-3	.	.	CASNQGFSGNTIYF	TGTGCCAGTAATCAGGGCTTCTCTGGAAACACCATATATTTT
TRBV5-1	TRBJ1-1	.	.	CASSLAVGQMNTEAFF	TGCGCCAGCAGCTTGGCCGTAGGACAGATGAACACTGAAGCTTTCTTT
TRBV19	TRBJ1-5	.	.	CASYPGLGKQGDQPQHF	TGTGCCAGTTACCCCGGTCTAGGCAAACAGGGTGACCAGCCCCAGCATTTT
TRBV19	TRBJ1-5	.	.	CASSTQGSNQPQHF	TGTGCCAGTAGTACCCAGGGGAGCAATCAGCCCCAGCATTTT
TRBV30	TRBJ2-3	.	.	CAWSASGTSTDTQYF	TGTGCCTGGAGTGCCTCAGGGACAAGCACAGATACGCAGTATTTT
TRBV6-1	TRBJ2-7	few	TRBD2	CASSGWTSGIPYEQYF	TGTGCCAGCAGTGGTTGGACTAGCGGGATCCCCTACGAGCAGTACTTC
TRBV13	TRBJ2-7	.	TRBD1	CASSFSGTGPYEQYF	TGTGCCAGCAGCTTTTCCGGGACAGGGCCCTACGAGCAGTACTTC
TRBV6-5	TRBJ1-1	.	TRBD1	CASSYSQGRGVTAFF	TGTGCCAGCAGTTACTCACAGGGGCGCGGTGTTACGGCTTTCTTT
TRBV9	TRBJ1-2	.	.	CASSPTGGGYGYTF	TGTGCCAGCAGCCCGACAGGTGGGGGATATGGCTACACCTTC
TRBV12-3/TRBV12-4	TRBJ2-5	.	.	CASSLEETQYF	TGTGCCAGCAGCCTTGAAGAGACCCAGTACTTC
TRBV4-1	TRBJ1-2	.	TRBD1	CASSRTGTLNYGYTF	TGCGCCAGCAGTAGGACAGGGACCCTTAACTATGGCTACACCTTC
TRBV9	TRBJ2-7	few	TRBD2	CASSPRTSQSEQYF	TGTGCCAGCAGCCCCCGGACTAGCCAAAGCGAGCAGTACTTC
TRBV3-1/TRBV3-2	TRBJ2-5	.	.	CASRETLRTQYF	TGTGCCAGCAGGGAGACCCTGCGGACCCAGTACTTC
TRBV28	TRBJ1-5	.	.	CASRGGGNIEPQHF	TGTGCCAGCAGGGGGGGAGGGAATATAGAGCCCCAGCATTTT
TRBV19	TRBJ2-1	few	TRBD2	CASSISPQASGPWSEQFF	TGTGCCAGTAGTATTTCCCCCCAGGCTAGCGGACCTTGGAGTGAGCAGTTCTTC
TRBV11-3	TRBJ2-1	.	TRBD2	CASSSRASGRFNEQFF	TGTGCCAGCAGCTCACGGGCTAGCGGGAGATTCAATGAGCAGTTCTTC
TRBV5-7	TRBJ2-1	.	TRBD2	CASSLFTGGSSYNEQFF	TGTGCCAGCAGCTTGTTTACGGGGGGGAGCTCCTACAATGAGCAGTTCTTC
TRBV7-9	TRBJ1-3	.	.	CASRKTGLDTIYF	TGTGCCAGCAGGAAGACCGGGTTGGACACCATATATTTT
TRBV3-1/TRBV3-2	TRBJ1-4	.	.	CASSQNRAANEKLFF	TGTGCCAGCAGCCAAAACAGGGCAGCTAATGAAAAACTGTTTTTT